This T cell receptor (beta chain) stems from a study of shared T cell receptors in the human thymus. Sequenced by immunoSEQ multiplex PCR; TCRdb stores in-frame clones only, minus some. The sample lists over 450,000 clones, 75% to 85% occurring once. In germline, CDR1 is SEHNR, CDR2 FQNEAQ (reference sequence). CDR3 size: 17 residues. Trimming took 5 bases from V and 1 from J; bases not matched to a gene: 10. These sequences were also reported in another study, on human thymus T cells. That work contributes: Among unrelated individuals, related research reported thymic repertoires that overlapped highly.

Sequencing input: thymocytes. This TCR derives from a boy younger than two with a congenital heart defect. This chain connects TRBV7-9 to TRBJ1-5; 8 bases line up with TRBD1. CDR3 amino acids: CASSQYRGSLSNQPQHF. The CDR3 DNA reads TGTGCCAGCAGCCAATACAGGGGGAGTCTGAGCAATCAGCCCCAGCATTTT.